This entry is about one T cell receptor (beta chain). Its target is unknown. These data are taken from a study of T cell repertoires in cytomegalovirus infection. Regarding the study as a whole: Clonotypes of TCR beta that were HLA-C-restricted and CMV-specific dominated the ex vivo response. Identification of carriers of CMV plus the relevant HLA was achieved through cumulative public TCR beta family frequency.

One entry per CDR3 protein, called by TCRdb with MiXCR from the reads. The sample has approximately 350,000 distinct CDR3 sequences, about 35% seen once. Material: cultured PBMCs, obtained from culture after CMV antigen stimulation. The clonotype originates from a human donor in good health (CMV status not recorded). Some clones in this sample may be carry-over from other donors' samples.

The DNA for the CDR3 is TGTGCCAGCTCCAGACTAGCGGGAGACTCTAGGGAGCTGTTTTTT. It encodes CASSRLAGDSRELFF. The chain couples TRBV7-2 to TRBJ2-2, with 12 bases lining up with TRBD2. Germline V gives CDR1 SGHTA, CDR2 FQGNSA. The V and J ends lost 8 bases and 9 bases, in that order; junction bases with no gene match: 10. This CDR3 region has 15 residues.